This paragraph reports one TCR beta chain. The record originates from a study of blood T cells in healthy people across ages. Using a J-beta primer mix together with a sample-barcoded 5' primer, a second PCR was run for roughly 7 to 12 cycles. TCRdb redid the calling of the 5' RACE reads with MiXCR, one entry per CDR3 protein. Among around 800,000 distinct CDR3 sequences, about 46% were seen once, and the ten largest hold approximately 18%. Input material: blood. This TCR was sampled from an elderly man in good health.

As DNA, the CDR3 is TGTGCCAGCAGTTGGATGGGGGAGGGTTACAATGAGCAGTTCTTC. Translating it yields CASSWMGEGYNEQFF. This chain joins TRBV28 and TRBJ2-1; 7 bases are shared with TRBD2. J was trimmed by 4 bases and V by 4 bases; bases with no gene match: 7. The CDR3 extends over 15 amino acids. Germline V gene lookup returns CDR1 MDHEN and CDR2 SYDVKM.